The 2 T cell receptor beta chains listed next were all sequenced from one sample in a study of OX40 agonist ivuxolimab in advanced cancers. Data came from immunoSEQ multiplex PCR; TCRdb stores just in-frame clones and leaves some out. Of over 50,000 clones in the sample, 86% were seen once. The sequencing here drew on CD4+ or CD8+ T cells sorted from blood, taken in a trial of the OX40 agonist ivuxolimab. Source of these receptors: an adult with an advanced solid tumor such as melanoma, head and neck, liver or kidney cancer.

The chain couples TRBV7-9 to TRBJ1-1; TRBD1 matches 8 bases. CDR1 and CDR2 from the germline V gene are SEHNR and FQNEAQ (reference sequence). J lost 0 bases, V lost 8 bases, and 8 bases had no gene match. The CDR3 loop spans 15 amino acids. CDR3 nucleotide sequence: TGTGCCAGCGCTGGACAGGGCGGAATGAACACTGAAGCTTTCTTT. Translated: CASAGQGGMNTEAFF.

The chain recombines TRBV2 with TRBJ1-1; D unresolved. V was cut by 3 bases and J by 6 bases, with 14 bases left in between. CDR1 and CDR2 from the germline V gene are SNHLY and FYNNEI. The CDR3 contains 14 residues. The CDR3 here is CASSEDPASAEAFF. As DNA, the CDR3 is TGTGCCAGCAGTGAGGACCCTGCAAGCGCTGAAGCTTTCTTT. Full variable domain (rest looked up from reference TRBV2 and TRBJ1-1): EPEVTQTPSHQVTQMGQEVILRCVPISNHLYFYWYRQILGQKVEFLVSFYNNEISEKSEIFDDQFSVERPDGSNFTLKIRSTKLEDSAMYFCASSEDPASAEAFFGQGTRLTVV.